This is a list of T cell receptor beta chains from one sample in a study of CD8 T cells in Susac syndrome. TCRdb called the immunoSEQ multiplex PCR reads again in MiXCR, with one record for every CDR3 protein. There are under 200,000 distinct CDR3 sequences in the sample; roughly nine tenths occur only once, and around 0.1% lies in the top ten. The sequenced material came from CD4+ T cells from PBMCs. These receptors all come from a human donor with Susac syndrome. Both conserved end residues are part of each CDR3. Each record gives: clone size, V gene, D gene, CDR3 length, J gene, CDR3 protein, CDR3 DNA. A D gene is named only where the DNA matches it firmly. The size field is filled for only some rows; it gives once, few, many or a size class.

abundance: NA; v_gene: TRBV4-1; d_gene: TRBD2; len: 18; j_gene: TRBJ2-1; CDR3aa: CASSQAGLAGPSYNEQFF; CDR3nt: TGCGCCAGCAGCCAAGCTGGACTAGCGGGCCCCTCCTACAATGAGCAGTTCTTC
abundance: once; v_gene: TRBV10-2; d_gene: TRBD1; len: 12; j_gene: TRBJ2-7; CDR3aa: CASRTGVGEQYF; CDR3nt: TGCGCCAGCAGGACAGGGGTTGGCGAGCAGTACTTC
abundance: once; v_gene: TRBV11-2; d_gene: NA; len: 15; j_gene: TRBJ2-5; CDR3aa: CASSLVLDRIETQYF; CDR3nt: TGTGCCAGCAGCTTAGTTCTGGACAGAATAGAGACCCAGTACTTC
abundance: NA; v_gene: TRBV20-1; d_gene: TRBD2; len: 16; j_gene: TRBJ2-5; CDR3aa: CSARPWSSGIQETQYF; CDR3nt: TGCAGTGCTCGACCTTGGTCTAGCGGGATCCAAGAGACCCAGTACTTC
abundance: NA; v_gene: TRBV10-3; d_gene: NA; len: 13; j_gene: TRBJ2-5; CDR3aa: CAISETREETQYF; CDR3nt: TGTGCCATCAGTGAGACCAGGGAAGAGACCCAGTACTTC
abundance: once; v_gene: TRBV29-1; d_gene: NA; len: 12; j_gene: TRBJ1-4; CDR3aa: CSVAATNEKLFF; CDR3nt: TGCAGCGTTGCCGCAACTAATGAAAAACTGTTTTTT
abundance: once; v_gene: TRBV18; d_gene: NA; len: 15; j_gene: TRBJ2-7; CDR3aa: CASSPLSTQVNEQYF; CDR3nt: TGTGCCAGCTCACCACTTTCGACGCAGGTAAATGAGCAGTACTTC
abundance: NA; v_gene: TRBV6-5; d_gene: TRBD2; len: 14; j_gene: TRBJ2-1; CDR3aa: CASLRPGGAGEQFF; CDR3nt: TGTGCCAGCCTTCGTCCCGGGGGGGCGGGTGAGCAGTTCTTC
abundance: once; v_gene: TRBV20-1; d_gene: NA; len: 14; j_gene: TRBJ2-3; CDR3aa: CSAIQERGTDTQYF; CDR3nt: TGCAGTGCAATACAGGAGCGAGGGACAGATACGCAGTATTTT
abundance: NA; v_gene: TRBV30; d_gene: NA; len: 11; j_gene: TRBJ2-3; CDR3aa: CAFSAPDTQYF; CDR3nt: TGTGCCTTCAGTGCGCCAGATACGCAGTATTTT
abundance: NA; v_gene: TRBV6-1; d_gene: TRBD2; len: 18; j_gene: TRBJ2-7; CDR3aa: CASSPRTSGRPIVYEQYF; CDR3nt: TGTGCCAGCAGCCCCCGGACTAGCGGGAGACCAATAGTGTACGAGCAGTACTTC
abundance: NA; v_gene: TRBV12-3/TRBV12-4; d_gene: NA; len: 12; j_gene: TRBJ2-7; CDR3aa: CASSFLGHEQYF; CDR3nt: TGTGCCAGCAGTTTTCTGGGCCACGAGCAGTACTTC
abundance: NA; v_gene: TRBV30; d_gene: NA; len: 14; j_gene: TRBJ2-7; CDR3aa: CAWIRSPDRREQYF; CDR3nt: TGTGCCTGGATACGGAGCCCCGACAGGCGCGAGCAGTACTTC
abundance: NA; v_gene: TRBV10-3; d_gene: NA; len: 12; j_gene: TRBJ2-7; CDR3aa: CAIRDSSGEQYF; CDR3nt: TGTGCCATCAGGGACTCGAGCGGGGAGCAGTACTTC
abundance: NA; v_gene: TRBV5-1; d_gene: NA; len: 15; j_gene: TRBJ2-3; CDR3aa: CASRGQPSSTDTQYF; CDR3nt: TGCGCCAGCCGTGGACAGCCTTCTAGCACAGATACGCAGTATTTT
abundance: NA; v_gene: TRBV25-1; d_gene: TRBD2; len: 15; j_gene: TRBJ2-7; CDR3aa: CASSRAGGRAYEQYF; CDR3nt: TGTGCCAGCAGTCGGGCGGGCGGGAGGGCATACGAGCAGTACTTC
abundance: NA; v_gene: TRBV28; d_gene: TRBD1; len: 14; j_gene: TRBJ2-3; CDR3aa: CATSRGPGTDTQYF; CDR3nt: TGTGCCACCTCGAGGGGGCCGGGCACAGATACGCAGTATTTT